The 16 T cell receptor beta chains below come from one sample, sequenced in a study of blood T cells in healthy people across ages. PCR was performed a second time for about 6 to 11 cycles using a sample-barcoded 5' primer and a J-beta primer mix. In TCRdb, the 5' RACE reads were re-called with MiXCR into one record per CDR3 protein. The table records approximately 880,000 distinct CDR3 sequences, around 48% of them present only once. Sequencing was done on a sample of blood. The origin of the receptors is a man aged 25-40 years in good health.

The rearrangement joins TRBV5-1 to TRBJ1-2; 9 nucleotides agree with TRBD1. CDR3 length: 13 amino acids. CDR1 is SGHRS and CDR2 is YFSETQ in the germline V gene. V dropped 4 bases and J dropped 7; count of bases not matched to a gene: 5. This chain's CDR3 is CASSPDRGTGYTF. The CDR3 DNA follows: TGCGCCAGCAGCCCCGACAGGGGGACTGGCTACACCTTC.

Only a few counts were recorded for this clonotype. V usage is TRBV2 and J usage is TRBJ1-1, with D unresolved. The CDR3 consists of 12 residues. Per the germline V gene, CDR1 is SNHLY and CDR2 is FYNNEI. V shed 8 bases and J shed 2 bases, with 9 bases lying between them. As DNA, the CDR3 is TGTGCCAGCCGCTCAGGTAACACTGAAGCTTTCTTT. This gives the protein CASRSGNTEAFF.

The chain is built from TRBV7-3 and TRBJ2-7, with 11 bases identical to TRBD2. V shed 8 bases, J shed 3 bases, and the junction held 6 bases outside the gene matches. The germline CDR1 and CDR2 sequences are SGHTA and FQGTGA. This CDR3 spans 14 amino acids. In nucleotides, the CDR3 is TGTGCCAGCGGCGTAGCGGGAGGGAACTACGAGCAGTACTTC. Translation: CASGVAGGNYEQYF.

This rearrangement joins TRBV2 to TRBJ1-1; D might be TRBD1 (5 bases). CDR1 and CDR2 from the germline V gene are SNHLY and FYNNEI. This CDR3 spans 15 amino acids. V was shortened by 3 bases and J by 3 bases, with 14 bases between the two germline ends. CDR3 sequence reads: CASSDPLGGHTEAFF. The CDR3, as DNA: TGTGCCAGCAGTGACCCCCTGGGGGGTCACACTGAAGCTTTCTTT. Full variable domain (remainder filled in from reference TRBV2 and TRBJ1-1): EPEVTQTPSHQVTQMGQEVILRCVPISNHLYFYWYRQILGQKVEFLVSFYNNEISEKSEIFDDQFSVERPDGSNFTLKIRSTKLEDSAMYFCASSDPLGGHTEAFFGQGTRLTVV.

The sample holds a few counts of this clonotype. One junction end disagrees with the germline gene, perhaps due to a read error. CDR3 sequence reads: CASSLETGFYEQYF. CDR3 nucleotide sequence: TGTGCTAGCAGCTTGGAGACAGGGTTCTACGAGCAGTACTTC. The rearrangement links TRBV7-7 to TRBJ2-7, with 7 bases fitting TRBD1. The CDR3 runs to 14 residues. The germline V gene encodes CDR1 SSHAT and CDR2 FNYEAQ (reference sequence).

DNA for the CDR3: TGTGCCAGCAGGTCAGACGGGACCATAGCAAAGACCCAGTACTTC. Amino acids: CASRSDGTIAKTQYF. The chain recombines TRBV7-9 with TRBJ2-5; TRBD1 or TRBD2 may be the D gene (5 bases each). V was pared by 6 bases and J by 6 bases, with 20 bases between. Germline V gene data show CDR1 as SEHNR and CDR2 as FQNEAQ (reference sequence). This CDR3 is 15 amino acids long.

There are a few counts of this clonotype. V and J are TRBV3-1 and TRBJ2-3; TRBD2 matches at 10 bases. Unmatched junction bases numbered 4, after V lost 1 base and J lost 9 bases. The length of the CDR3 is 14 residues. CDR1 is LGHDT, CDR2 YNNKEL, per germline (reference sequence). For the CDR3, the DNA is TGTGCCAGCAGCCAAGCTAGCGGGGGAAACACGCAGTATTTT. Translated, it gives CASSQASGGNTQYF.

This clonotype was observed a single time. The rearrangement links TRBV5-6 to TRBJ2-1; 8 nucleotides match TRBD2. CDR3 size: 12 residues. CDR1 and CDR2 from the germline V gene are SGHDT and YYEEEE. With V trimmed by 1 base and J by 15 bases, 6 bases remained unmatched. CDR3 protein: CASSLNSGGRFF. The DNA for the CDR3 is TGTGCCAGCAGCTTGAACAGCGGGGGTAGGTTCTTC.

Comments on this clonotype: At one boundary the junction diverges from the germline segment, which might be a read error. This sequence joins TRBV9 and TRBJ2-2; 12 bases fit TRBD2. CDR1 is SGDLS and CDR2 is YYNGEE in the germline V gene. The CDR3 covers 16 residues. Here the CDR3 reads CTSSKTSGRVTGELFF. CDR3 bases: TGTACCAGCAGCAAGACTAGCGGGAGAGTCACCGGGGAGCTGTTTTTT.

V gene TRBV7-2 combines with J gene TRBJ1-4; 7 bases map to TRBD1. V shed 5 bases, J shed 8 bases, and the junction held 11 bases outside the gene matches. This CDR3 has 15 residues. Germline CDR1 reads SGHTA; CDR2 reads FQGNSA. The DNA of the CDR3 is TGTGCCAGCAGCCTGGGGGACAGTCTGTTAGAAAAACTGTTTTTT. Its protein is CASSLGDSLLEKLFF.

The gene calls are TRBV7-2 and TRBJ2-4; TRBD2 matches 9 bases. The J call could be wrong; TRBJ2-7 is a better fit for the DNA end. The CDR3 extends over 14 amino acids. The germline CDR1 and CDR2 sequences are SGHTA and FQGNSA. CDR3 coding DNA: TGTGCCAGCACCCCCATAGCGGGAGTCAACGAGCAGTACTTC. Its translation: CASTPIAGVNEQYF.

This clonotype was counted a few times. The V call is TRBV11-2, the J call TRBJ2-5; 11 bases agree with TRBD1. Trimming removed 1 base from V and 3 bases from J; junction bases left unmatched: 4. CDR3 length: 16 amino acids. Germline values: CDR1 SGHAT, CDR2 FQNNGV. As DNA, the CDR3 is TGTGCCAGCAGCTTAGGGGACAGGGGGACGAAAGAGACCCAGTACTTC. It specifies CASSLGDRGTKETQYF.

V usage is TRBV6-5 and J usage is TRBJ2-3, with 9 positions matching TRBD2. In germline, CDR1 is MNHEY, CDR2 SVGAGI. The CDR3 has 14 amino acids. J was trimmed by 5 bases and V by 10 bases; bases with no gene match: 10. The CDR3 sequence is CATRSRGGRDTQYF. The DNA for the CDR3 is TGTGCCACCCGGTCGCGGGGGGGCAGAGATACGCAGTATTTT.

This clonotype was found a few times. The CDR3 coding sequence is TGTGCCAGCAGCATCCACACAGGGGGCGCCTACAATGAGCAGTTCTTC. Translated, it gives CASSIHTGGAYNEQFF. The rearrangement links TRBV7-2 to TRBJ2-1; TRBD1 aligns across 9 bases. Germline V gene data show CDR1 as SGHTA and CDR2 as FQGNSA. The CDR3 consists of 16 residues. Trimming took 5 bases from V and 2 from J; bases not matched to a gene: 7.

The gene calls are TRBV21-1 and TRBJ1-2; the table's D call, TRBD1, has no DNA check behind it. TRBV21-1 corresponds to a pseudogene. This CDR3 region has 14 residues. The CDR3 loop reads CASSKGWGHYGYTF. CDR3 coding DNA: TGTGCCAGCAGCAAAGGATGGGGCCACTATGGCTACACCTTC.

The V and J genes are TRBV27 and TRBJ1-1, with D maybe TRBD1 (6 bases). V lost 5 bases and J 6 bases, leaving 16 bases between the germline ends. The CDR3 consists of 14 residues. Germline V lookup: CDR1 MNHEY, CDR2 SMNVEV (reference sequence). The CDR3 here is CASSGTGLFAEAFF. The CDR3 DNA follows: TGTGCCAGCAGTGGAACAGGGTTATTCGCTGAAGCTTTCTTT.